This TCR beta chain stems from a study of blood T cell repertoires in COVID-19. As for the study in general: Sites in the United States, Italy and Spain provided acute and convalescent COVID-19 samples. In each case, the material was cDNA or gDNA derived from T cells, B-cell-depleted T cells, or PBMCs.

CDR3 length: 12 amino acids. V lost 1 base to trimming and J lost 12 bases; unmatched junction nucleotides: 3. The germline V gene encodes CDR1 SGHDN and CDR2 FVKESK. As handled by the study authors: Reference gene primer amplification gave nucleated cell count estimates. Sequenced by immunoSEQ multiplex PCR; TCRdb stores in-frame clones only, minus some. V and J calls and clone size are copied from that table; D and trimming were computed from the DNA. This sample has approximately 110,000 clones; roughly 85% occur once, and the top ten carry 10% to 15%. The receptor was derived from a human donor in a cohort sampled during active COVID-19. V is TRBV14 and J is TRBJ2-1; 7 nucleotides line up with TRBD2. The sequenced material came from peripheral blood. CDR3 residues: CASSQVASGQFF. In DNA, the CDR3 is TGTGCCAGCAGCCAAGTTGCTAGCGGGCAGTTCTTC.